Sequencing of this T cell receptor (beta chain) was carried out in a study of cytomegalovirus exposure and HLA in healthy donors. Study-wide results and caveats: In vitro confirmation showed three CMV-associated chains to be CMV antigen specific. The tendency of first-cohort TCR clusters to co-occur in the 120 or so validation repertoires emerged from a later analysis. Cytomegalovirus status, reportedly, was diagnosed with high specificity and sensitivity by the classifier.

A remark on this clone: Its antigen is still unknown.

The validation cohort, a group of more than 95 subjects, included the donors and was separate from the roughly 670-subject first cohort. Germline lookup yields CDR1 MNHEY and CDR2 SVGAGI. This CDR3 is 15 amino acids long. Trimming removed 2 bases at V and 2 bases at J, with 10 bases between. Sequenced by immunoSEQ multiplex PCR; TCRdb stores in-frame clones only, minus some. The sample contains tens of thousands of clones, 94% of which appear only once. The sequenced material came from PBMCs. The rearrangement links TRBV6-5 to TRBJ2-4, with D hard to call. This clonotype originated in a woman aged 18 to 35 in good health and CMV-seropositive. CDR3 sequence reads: CASSYEVGPKNIQYF. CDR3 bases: TGTGCCAGCAGTTACGAGGTCGGCCCCAAAAACATTCAGTACTTC.